This TCR beta chain was sequenced in a study of T cells after yellow fever vaccination. Study-wide results and caveats: The booster saw the reappearance of most primary-vaccination clones (approximately 96% CD4, less than 90% CD8).

This clonotype came up many times. No antigen is known for it. From the 5' RACE reads, TCRdb called clonotypes with MiXCR, one entry per CDR3 protein. The sample holds about 75,000 distinct CDR3 sequences; around 7.7% are singletons and the top ten take roughly 28%. The TCR sequence derives from a man younger than 30 who received the YFV17D yellow fever vaccine. The sequencing used CD8+ T cells sorted from PBMCs, collected 10 days after the first yellow fever vaccination.

DNA of the CDR3: TGCGCCAGCAGCTTGTTTGCGGGAGGTACTAACTATGGCTACACCTTC. Translating it yields CASSLFAGGTNYGYTF. This chain connects TRBV5-1 to TRBJ1-2; D is unresolved. V lost 1 base to trimming and J lost 0 bases, with 13 bases between them. The CDR3 totals 16 residues. Germline CDR1 is SGHRS and CDR2 is YFSETQ.